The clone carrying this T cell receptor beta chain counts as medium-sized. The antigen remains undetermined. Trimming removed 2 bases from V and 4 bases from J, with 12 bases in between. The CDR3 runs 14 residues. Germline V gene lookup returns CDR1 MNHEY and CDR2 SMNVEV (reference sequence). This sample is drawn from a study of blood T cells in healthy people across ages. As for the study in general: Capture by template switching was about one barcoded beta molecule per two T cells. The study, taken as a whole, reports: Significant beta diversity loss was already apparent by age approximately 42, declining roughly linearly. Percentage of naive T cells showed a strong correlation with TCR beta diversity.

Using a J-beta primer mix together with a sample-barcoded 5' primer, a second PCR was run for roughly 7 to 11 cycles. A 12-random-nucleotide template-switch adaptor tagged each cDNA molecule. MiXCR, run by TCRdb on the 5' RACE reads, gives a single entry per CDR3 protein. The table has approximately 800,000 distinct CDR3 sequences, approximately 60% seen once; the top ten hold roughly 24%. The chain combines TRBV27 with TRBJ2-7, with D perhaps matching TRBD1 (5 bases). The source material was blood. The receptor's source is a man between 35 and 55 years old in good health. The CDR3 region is CASSLPGKLYEQYF. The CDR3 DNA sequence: TGTGCCAGCAGTTTACCAGGGAAACTTTACGAGCAGTACTTC.